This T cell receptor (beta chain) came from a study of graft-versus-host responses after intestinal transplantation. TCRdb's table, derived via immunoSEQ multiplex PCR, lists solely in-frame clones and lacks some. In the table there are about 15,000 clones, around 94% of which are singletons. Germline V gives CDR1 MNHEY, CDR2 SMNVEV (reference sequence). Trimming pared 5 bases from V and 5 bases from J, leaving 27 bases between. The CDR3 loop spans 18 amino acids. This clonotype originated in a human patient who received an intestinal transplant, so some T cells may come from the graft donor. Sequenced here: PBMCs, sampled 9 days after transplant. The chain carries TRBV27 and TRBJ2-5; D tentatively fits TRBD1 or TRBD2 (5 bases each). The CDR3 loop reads CASSLSGIPGPLGETQYF. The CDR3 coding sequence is TGTGCCAGCAGTCTTTCGGGGATTCCGGGACCCCTGGGGGAGACCCAGTACTTC.